The source of this T cell receptor beta chain is a study of T cells in Graves' hyperthyroidism and ophthalmopathy. Study-level points and caveats: Model predictions of ophthalmopathy came a median approximately 6.8 months before onset.

The germline CDR1 and CDR2 sequences are SGHDN and FVKESK. The CDR3 is made up of 13 amino acids. V shed 4 bases and J shed 4 bases, with 9 bases lying between them. Regarding this clonotype: The antigen is undetermined.

It was RNA transcripts that yielded the amplified TCR beta CDR3 regions. HTBI primers drove first-round RT-PCR of the TCR CDR3. TCRdb reprocessed the multiplex PCR reads with MiXCR, giving one entry per CDR3 protein. Here the sample spans just under 750,000 distinct CDR3 sequences, roughly a third being singletons. This receptor was taken from a woman aged 40 to 50 with Graves' hyperthyroidism. The gene calls are TRBV14 and TRBJ2-3; perhaps TRBD2 as D (5 bases). Sequences were obtained from blood. The CDR3 is CASSPWTADTQYF. CDR3 bases: TGTGCCAGCAGCCCCTGGACTGCAGATACGCAGTATTTT.